This TCR beta chain emerged from a study of Ad26.COV2.S vaccination and SARS-CoV-2 variants. Study details: The authors gave Ad26.COV2.S intramuscularly, either once or twice 56 days apart.

The treatment: 19 received Ad26.COV2.S at low or high dose, single or two shots; 5 received placebo; per-sample allocation not given. On day 63 after the first injection, vaccine and placebo recipients gave samples. Wuhan-strain spike was delivered by a replication-incompetent Ad26 vector. Libraries were prepared by immunoSEQ multiplex PCR; TCRdb keeps only in-frame clonotypes and omits some of them. The data hold about 350,000 clones, with 75% to 90% observed a single time. Germline V CDR1 and CDR2: MNHEY, SVGAGI. CDR3 length: 15 amino acids. V gave up 6 bases and J gave up 7 bases; unmatched junction bases: 11.

Material: peripheral blood, obtained in a trial of Ad26.COV2.S vaccine versus placebo. This rearrangement joins TRBV6-5 to TRBJ2-1; 8 nucleotides align to TRBD1. The TCR was taken from a person aged 18-65 years who received the Ad26.COV2.S COVID-19 vaccine or a placebo. The chain's CDR3 is CASRNPGQVFNEQFF. The CDR3 coding sequence is TGTGCCAGCAGAAATCCGGGACAGGTATTTAATGAGCAGTTCTTC.